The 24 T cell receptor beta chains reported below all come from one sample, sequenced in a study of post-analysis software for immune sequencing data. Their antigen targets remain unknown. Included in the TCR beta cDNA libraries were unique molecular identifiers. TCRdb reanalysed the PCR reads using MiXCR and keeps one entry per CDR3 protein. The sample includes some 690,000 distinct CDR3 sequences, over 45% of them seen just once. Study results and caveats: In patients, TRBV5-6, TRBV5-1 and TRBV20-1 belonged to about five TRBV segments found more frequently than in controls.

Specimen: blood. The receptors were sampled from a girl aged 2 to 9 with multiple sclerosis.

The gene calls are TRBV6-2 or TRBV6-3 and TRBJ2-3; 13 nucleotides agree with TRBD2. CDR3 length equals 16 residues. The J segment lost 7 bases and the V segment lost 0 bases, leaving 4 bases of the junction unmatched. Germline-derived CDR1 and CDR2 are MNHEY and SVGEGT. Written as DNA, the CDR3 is TGTGCCAGCAGTTACTCGAAACTAGCGGGGGGGTATACGCAGTATTTT. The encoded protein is CASSYSKLAGGYTQYF.

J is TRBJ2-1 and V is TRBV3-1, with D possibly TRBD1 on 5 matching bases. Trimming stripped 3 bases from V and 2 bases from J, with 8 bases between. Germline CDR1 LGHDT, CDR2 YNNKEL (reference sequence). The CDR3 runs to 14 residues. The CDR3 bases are TGTGCCAGCAGCCAGACAGACCCCTACAATGAGCAGTTCTTC. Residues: CASSQTDPYNEQFF.

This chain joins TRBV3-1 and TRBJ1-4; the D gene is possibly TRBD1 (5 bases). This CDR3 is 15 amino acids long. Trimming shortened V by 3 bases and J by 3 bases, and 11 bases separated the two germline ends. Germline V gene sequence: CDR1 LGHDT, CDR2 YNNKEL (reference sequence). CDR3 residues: CASSHLTVSNEKLFF. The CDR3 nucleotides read TGTGCCAGCAGCCACCTGACAGTTTCTAATGAAAAACTGTTTTTT.

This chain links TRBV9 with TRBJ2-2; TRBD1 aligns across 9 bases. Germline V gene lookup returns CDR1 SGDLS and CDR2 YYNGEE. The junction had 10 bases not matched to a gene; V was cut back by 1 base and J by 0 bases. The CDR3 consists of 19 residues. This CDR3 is CASSVTTGGRSTNTGELFF. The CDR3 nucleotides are TGTGCCAGCAGCGTAACAACAGGGGGCAGGAGTACGAACACCGGGGAGCTGTTTTTT.

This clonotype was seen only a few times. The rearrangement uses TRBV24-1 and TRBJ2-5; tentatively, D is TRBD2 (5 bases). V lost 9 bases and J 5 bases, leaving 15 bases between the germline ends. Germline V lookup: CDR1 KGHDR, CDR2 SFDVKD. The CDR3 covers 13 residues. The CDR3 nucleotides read TGTGCCACCTCTGGCGCGGGCATGGAGACCCAGTACTTC. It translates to CATSGAGMETQYF.

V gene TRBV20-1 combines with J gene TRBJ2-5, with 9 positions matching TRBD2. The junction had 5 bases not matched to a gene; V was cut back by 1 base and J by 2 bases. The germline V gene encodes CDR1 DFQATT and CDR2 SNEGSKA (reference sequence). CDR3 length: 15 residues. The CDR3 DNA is TGCAGTGCTAGAGTAGCGGGAGCGCCACAAGAGACCCAGTACTTC. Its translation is CSARVAGAPQETQYF.

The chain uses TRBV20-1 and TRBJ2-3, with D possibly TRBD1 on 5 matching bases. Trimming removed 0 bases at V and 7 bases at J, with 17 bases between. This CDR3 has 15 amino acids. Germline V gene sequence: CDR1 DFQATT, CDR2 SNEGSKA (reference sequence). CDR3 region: CSARDVRGLGNTQYF. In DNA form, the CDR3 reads TGCAGTGCTAGAGATGTTAGGGGCCTTGGAAATACGCAGTATTTT.

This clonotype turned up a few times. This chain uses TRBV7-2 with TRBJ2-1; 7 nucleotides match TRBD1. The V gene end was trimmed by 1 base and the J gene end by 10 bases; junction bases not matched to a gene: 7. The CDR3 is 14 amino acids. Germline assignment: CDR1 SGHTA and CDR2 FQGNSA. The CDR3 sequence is CASSLGQTGEEQFF. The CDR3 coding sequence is TGTGCCAGCAGCTTAGGGCAAACAGGGGAAGAGCAGTTCTTC.

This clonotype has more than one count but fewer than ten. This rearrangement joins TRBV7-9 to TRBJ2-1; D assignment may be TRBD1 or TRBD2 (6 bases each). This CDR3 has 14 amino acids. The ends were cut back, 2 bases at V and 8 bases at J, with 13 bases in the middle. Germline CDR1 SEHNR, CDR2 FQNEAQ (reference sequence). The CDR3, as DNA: TGTGCCAGCAGCTTATTACAGGGAGGCGATGAGCAGTTCTTC. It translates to CASSLLQGGDEQFF. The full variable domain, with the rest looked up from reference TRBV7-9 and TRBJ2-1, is DTGVSQNPRHKITKRGQNVTFRCDPISEHNRLYWYRQTLGQGPEFLTYFQNEAQLEKSRLLSDRFSAERPKGSFSTLEIQRTEQGDSAMYLCASSLLQGGDEQFFGPGTRLTVL.

The CDR3 nucleotides read TGTGCCAGCAGCCCATTTTTGGGGAGAGGCAATGAGCAGTTCTTC. Protein product: CASSPFLGRGNEQFF. This chain links TRBV11-3 with TRBJ2-1; a possible D gene is TRBD2 (5 bases). Trimming removed 5 bases at V and 6 bases at J, with 17 bases between. The CDR3 extends over 15 amino acids. Per the germline V gene, CDR1 is SGHNT and CDR2 is YENEEA. The variable domain in full, completed from reference TRBV11-3 and TRBJ2-1, reads EAGVVQSPRYKIIEKKQPVAFWCNPISGHNTLYWYLQNLGQGPELLIRYENEEAVDDSQLPKDRFSAERLKGVDSTLKIQPAELGDSAVYLCASSPFLGRGNEQFFGPGTRLTVL.

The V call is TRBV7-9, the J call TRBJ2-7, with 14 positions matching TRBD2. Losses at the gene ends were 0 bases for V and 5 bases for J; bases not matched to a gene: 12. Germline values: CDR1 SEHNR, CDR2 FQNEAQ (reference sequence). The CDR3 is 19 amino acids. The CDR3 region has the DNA TGTGCCAGCAGCTTAGCGGTGACTAGCGGGAGGGCCATGGTCGACGAGCAGTACTTC. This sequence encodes CASSLAVTSGRAMVDEQYF.

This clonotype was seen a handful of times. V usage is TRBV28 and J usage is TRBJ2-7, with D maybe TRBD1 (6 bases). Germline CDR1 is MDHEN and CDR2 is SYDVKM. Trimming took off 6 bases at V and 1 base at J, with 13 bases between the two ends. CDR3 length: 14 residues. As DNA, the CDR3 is TGTGCCAGCAGGCGCAGAGGGGGTTCCTACGAGCAGTACTTC. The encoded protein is CASRRRGGSYEQYF. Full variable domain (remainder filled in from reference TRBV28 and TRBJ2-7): DVKVTQSSRYLVKRTGEKVFLECVQDMDHENMFWYRQDPGLGLRLIYFSYDVKMKEKGDIPEGYSVSREKKERFSLILESASTNQTSMYLCASRRRGGSYEQYFGPGTRLTVT.

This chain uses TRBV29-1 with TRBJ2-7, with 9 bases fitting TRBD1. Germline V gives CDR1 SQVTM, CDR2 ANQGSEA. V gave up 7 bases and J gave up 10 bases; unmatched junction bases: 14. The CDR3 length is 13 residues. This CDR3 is CSGQQGAYGTQYF. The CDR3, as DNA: TGCAGCGGGCAACAGGGGGCCTATGGTACCCAGTACTTC.

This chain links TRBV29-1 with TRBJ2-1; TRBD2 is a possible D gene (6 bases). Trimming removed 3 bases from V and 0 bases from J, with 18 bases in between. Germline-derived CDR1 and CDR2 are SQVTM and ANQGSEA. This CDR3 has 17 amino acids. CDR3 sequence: CSVDMSGGDSSYNEQFF. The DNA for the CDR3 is TGCAGCGTTGATATGTCTGGAGGGGATAGCTCCTACAATGAGCAGTTCTTC.

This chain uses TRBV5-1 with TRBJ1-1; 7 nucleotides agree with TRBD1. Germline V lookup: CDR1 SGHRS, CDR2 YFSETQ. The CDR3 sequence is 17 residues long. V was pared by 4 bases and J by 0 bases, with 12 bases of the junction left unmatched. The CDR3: CASSMKRQGRMNTEAFF. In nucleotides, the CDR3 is TGCGCCAGCAGCATGAAGCGACAGGGACGGATGAACACTGAAGCTTTCTTT. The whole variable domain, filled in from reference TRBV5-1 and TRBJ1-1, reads KAGVTQTPRYLIKTRGQQVTLSCSPISGHRSVSWYQQTPGQGLQFLFEYFSETQRNKGNFPGRFSGRQFSNSRSEMNVSTLELGDSALYLCASSMKRQGRMNTEAFFGQGTRLTVV.

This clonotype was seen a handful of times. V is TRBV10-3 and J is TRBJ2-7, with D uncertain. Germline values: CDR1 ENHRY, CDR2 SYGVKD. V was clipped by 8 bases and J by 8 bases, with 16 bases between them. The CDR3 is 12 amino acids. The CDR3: CAIAGLSGQQYF. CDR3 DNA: TGTGCCATCGCAGGCCTGTCTGGACAGCAGTACTTC.

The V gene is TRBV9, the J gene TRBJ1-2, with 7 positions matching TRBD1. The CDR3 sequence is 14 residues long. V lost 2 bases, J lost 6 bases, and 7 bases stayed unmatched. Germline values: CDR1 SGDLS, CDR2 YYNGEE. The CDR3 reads CASSVMEGADGYTF. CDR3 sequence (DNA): TGTGCCAGCAGCGTGATGGAGGGGGCTGATGGCTACACCTTC. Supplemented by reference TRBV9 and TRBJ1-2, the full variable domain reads DSGVTQTPKHLITATGQRVTLRCSPRSGDLSVYWYQQSLDQGLQFLIQYYNGEERAKGNILERFSAQQFPDLHSELNLSSLELGDSALYFCASSVMEGADGYTFGSGTRLTVV.

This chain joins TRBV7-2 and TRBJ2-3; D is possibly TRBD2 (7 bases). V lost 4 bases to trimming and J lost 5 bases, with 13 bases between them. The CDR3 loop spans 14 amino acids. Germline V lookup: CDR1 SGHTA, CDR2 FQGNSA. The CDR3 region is CASSSRGGEDTQYF. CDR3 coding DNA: TGTGCCAGCAGCTCCCGCGGGGGCGAAGATACGCAGTATTTT.

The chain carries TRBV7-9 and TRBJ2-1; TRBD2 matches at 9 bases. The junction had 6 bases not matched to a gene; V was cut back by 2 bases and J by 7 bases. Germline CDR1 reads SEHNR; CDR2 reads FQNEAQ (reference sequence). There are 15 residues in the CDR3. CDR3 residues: CASSLMAGGPNEQFF. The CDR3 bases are TGTGCCAGCAGCTTAATGGCGGGGGGGCCAAATGAGCAGTTCTTC.

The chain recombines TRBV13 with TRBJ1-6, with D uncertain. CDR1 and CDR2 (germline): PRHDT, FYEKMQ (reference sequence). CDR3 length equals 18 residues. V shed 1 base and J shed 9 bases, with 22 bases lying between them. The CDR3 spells CASSLARDPPIMRSPLHF. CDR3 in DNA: TGTGCCAGCAGCTTAGCCCGGGATCCTCCTATAATGCGTTCACCCCTCCACTTT.

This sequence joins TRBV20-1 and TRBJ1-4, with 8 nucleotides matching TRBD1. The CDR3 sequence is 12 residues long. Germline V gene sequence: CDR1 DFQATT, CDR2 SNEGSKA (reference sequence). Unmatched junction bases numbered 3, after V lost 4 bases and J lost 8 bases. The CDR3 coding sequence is TGCAGTGCTATTGGACAGGGAGAAAAACTGTTTTTT. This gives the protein CSAIGQGEKLFF.

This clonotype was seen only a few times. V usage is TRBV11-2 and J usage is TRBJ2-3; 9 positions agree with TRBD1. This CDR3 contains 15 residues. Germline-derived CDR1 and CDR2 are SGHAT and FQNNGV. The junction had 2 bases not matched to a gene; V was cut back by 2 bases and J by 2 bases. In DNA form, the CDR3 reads TGTGCCAGCAGCTTATGGACAGGGGACACAGATACGCAGTATTTT. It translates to CASSLWTGDTDTQYF.

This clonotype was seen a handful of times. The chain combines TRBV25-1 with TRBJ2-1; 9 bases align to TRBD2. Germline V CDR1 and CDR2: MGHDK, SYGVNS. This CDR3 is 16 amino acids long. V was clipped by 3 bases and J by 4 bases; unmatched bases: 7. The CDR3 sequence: CASSEGGLAGYNEQFF. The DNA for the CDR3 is TGTGCCAGCAGTGAGGGCGGGCTAGCGGGGTACAATGAGCAGTTCTTC.

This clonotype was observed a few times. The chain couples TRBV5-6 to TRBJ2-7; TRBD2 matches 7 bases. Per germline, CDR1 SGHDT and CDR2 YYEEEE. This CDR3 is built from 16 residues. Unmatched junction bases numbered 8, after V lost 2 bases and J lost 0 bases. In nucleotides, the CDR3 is TGTGCCAGCAGCTTCCAGCGGGGCGATATCTCCTACGAGCAGTACTTC. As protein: CASSFQRGDISYEQYF.